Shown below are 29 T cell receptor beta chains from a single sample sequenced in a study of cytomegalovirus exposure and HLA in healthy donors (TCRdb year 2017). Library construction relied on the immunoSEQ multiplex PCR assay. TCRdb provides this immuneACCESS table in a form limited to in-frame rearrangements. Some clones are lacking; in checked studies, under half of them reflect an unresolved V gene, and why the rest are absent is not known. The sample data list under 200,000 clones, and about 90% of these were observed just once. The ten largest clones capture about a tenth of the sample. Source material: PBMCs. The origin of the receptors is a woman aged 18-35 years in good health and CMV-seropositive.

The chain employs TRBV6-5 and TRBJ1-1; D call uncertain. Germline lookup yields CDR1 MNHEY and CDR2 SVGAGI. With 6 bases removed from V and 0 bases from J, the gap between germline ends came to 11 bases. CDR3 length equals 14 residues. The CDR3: CASRRSVMNTEAFF. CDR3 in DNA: TGTGCCAGCAGGAGGTCAGTAATGAACACTGAAGCTTTCTTT.

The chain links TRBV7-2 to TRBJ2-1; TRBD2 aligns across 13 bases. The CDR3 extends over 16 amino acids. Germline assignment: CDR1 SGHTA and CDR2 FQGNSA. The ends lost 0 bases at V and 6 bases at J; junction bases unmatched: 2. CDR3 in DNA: TGTGCCAGCAGCTTAGCAGGGACTAGCGGGGTCAATGAGCAGTTCTTC. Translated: CASSLAGTSGVNEQFF. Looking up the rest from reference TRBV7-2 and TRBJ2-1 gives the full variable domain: GAGVSQSPSNKVTEKGKDVELRCDPISGHTALYWYRQSLGQGLEFLIYFQGNSAPDKSGLPSDRFSAERTGGSVSTLTIQRTQQEDSAVYLCASSLAGTSGVNEQFFGPGTRLTVL.

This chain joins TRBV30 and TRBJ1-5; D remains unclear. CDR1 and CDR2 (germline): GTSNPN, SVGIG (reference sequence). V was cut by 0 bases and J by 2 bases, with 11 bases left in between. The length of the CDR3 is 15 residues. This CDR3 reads CAWSVTLGGNQPQHF. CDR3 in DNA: TGTGCCTGGAGTGTAACGCTGGGCGGCAATCAGCCCCAGCATTTT.

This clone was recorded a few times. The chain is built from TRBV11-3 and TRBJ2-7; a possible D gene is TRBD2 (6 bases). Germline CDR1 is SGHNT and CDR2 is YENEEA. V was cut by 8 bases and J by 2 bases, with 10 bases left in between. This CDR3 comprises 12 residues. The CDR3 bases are TGTGCCAGCCAGGGACTTCCCTACGAGCAGTACTTC. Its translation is CASQGLPYEQYF. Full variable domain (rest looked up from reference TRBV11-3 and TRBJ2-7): EAGVVQSPRYKIIEKKQPVAFWCNPISGHNTLYWYLQNLGQGPELLIRYENEEAVDDSQLPKDRFSAERLKGVDSTLKIQPAELGDSAVYLCASQGLPYEQYFGPGTRLTVT.

CDR3 residues: CSVGGGTSGTTGELFF. The CDR3 coding sequence is TGCAGCGTTGGTGGAGGTACTAGCGGGACGACCGGGGAGCTGTTTTTT. The chain employs TRBV29-1 and TRBJ2-2, with TRBD2 matching 10 bases. Germline V gives CDR1 SQVTM, CDR2 ANQGSEA. The CDR3 length is 16 residues. Germline trimming cut 4 bases from V and 5 bases from J; bases unmatched to any gene: 10.

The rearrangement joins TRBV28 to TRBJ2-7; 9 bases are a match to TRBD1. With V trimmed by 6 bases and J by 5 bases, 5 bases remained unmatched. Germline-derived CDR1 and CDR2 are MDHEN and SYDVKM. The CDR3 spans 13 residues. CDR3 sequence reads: CASRLQGADEQYF. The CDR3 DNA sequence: TGTGCCAGCAGACTACAGGGGGCAGACGAGCAGTACTTC.

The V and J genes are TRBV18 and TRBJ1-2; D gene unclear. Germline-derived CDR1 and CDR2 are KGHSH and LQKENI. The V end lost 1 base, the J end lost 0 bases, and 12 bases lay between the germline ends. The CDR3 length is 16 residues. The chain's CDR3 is CASSPLTQASNYGYTF. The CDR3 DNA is TGTGCCAGCTCACCACTTACTCAAGCCTCTAACTATGGCTACACCTTC.

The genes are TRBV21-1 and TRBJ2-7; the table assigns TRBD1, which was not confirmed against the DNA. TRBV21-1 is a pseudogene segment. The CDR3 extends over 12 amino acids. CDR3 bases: TGTGCCAGCAGTGAGGGGGAATACGAGCAGTACTTC. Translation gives CASSEGEYEQYF.

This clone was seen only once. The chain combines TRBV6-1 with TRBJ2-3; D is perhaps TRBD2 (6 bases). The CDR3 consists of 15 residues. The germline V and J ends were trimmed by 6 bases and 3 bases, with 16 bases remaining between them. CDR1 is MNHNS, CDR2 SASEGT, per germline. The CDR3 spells CASRAGTGVTDTQYF. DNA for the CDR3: TGTGCCAGCAGAGCAGGGACGGGGGTAACAGATACGCAGTATTTT.

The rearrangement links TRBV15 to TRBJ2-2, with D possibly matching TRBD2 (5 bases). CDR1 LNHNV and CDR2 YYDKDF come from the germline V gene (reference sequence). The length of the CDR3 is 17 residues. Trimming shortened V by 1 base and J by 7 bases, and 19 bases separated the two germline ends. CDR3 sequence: CATSRGFLFNRDGELFF. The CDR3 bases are TGTGCCACCAGCAGAGGATTTCTCTTCAACCGGGACGGGGAGCTGTTTTTT.

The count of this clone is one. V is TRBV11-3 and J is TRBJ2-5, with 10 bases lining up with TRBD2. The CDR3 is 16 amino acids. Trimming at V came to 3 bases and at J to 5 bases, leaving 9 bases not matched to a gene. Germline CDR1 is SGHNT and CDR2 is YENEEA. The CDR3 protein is CASSFVLTSGKETQYF. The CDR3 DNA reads TGTGCCAGCAGCTTTGTTCTAACTAGCGGGAAGGAGACCCAGTACTTC. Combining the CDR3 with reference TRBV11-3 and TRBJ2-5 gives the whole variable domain EAGVVQSPRYKIIEKKQPVAFWCNPISGHNTLYWYLQNLGQGPELLIRYENEEAVDDSQLPKDRFSAERLKGVDSTLKIQPAELGDSAVYLCASSFVLTSGKETQYFGPGTRLLVL.

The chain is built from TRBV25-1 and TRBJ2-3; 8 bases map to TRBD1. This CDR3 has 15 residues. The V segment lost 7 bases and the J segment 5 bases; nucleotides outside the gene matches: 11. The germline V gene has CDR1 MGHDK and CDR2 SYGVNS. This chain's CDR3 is CASTQAGGVQDTQYF. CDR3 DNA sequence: TGTGCCAGCACCCAAGCAGGGGGCGTCCAAGATACGCAGTATTTT. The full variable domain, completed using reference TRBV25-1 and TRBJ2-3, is EADIYQTPRYLVIGTGKKITLECSQTMGHDKMYWYQQDPGMELHLIHYSYGVNSTEKGDLSSESTVSRIRTEHFPLTLESARPSHTSQYLCASTQAGGVQDTQYFGPGTRLTVL.

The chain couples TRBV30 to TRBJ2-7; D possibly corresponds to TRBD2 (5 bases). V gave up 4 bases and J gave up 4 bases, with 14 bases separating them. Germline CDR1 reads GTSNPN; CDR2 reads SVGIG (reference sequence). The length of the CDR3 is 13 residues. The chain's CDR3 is CAWMGTRSYEQYF. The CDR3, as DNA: TGTGCCTGGATGGGTACTAGGTCGTACGAGCAGTACTTC.

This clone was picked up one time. The CDR3 sequence is CASSSRSLAGGSETQYF. The CDR3 DNA reads as TGCGCCAGCAGCTCCCGCAGCCTAGCGGGAGGTTCAGAGACCCAGTACTTC. The V call is TRBV5-1, the J call TRBJ2-5; TRBD2 matches 11 bases. The J segment lost 4 bases and the V segment lost 3 bases, leaving 11 bases of the junction unmatched. Germline V gene sequence: CDR1 SGHRS, CDR2 YFSETQ. The CDR3 consists of 17 residues. The entire variable domain, with the rest obtained from reference TRBV5-1 and TRBJ2-5, is as follows: KAGVTQTPRYLIKTRGQQVTLSCSPISGHRSVSWYQQTPGQGLQFLFEYFSETQRNKGNFPGRFSGRQFSNSRSEMNVSTLELGDSALYLCASSSRSLAGGSETQYFGPGTRLLVL.

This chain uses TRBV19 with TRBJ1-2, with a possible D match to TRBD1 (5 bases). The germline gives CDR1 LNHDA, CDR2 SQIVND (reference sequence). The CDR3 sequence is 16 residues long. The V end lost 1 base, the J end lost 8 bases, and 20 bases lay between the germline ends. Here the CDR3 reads CASSIAPTTGRAGYTF. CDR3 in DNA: TGTGCCAGTAGTATAGCCCCAACAACAGGCCGAGCAGGCTACACCTTC.

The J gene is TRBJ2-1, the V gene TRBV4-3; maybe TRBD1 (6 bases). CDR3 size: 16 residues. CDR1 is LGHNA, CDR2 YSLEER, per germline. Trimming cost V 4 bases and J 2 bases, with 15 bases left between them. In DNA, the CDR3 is TGCGCCAGCAGCCCCGACAGGTCTAGCCCCTACAATGAGCAGTTCTTC. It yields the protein CASSPDRSSPYNEQFF.

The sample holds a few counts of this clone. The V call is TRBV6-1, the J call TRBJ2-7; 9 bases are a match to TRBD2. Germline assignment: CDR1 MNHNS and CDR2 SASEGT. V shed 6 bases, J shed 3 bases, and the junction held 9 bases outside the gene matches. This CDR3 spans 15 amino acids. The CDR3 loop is CASSLSGSEIYEQYF. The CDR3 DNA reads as TGTGCCAGCAGCCTTAGCGGGAGTGAAATCTACGAGCAGTACTTC.

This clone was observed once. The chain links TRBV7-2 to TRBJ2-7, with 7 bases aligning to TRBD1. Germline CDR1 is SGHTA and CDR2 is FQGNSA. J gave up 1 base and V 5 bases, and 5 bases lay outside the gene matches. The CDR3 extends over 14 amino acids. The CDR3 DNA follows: TGTGCCAGCAGCCCCGGGACAGTTTCCTACGAGCAGTACTTC. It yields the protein CASSPGTVSYEQYF.

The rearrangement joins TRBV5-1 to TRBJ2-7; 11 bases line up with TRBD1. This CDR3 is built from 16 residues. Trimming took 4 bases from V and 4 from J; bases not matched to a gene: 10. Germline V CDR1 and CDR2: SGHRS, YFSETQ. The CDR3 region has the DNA TGCGCCAGCAGCAGAACTCGGACAGGGGGCTTATACGAGCAGTACTTC. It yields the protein CASSRTRTGGLYEQYF.

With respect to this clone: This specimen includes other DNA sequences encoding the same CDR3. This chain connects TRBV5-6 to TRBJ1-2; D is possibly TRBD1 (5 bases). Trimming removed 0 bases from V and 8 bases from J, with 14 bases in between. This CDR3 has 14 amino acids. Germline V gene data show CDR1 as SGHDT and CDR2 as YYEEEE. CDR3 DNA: TGTGCCAGCAGCTTGGGAGTGGGACTGAGAGGCTACACCTTC. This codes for CASSLGVGLRGYTF.

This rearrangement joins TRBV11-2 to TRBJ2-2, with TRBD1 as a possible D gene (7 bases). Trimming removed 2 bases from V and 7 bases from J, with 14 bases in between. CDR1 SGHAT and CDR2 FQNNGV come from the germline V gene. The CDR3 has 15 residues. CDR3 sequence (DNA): TGTGCCAGCAGCTTATCAGGGGGGAGTCACGGGGAGCTGTTTTTT. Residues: CASSLSGGSHGELFF.

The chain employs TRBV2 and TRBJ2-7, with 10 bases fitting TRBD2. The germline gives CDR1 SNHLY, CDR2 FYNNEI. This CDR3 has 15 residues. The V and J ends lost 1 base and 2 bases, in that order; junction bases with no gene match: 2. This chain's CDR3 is CASSEGTSGAYEQYF. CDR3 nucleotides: TGTGCCAGCAGTGAAGGGACTAGCGGAGCCTACGAGCAGTACTTC.

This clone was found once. CDR3 loop: CASAPVGRPDNAYNEQFF. In DNA form, the CDR3 reads TGTGCTAGTGCCCCAGTTGGCAGACCCGACAACGCGTACAATGAGCAGTTCTTC. The chain has TRBV12-5 and TRBJ2-1; D gene uncertain. The CDR3 contains 18 residues. Germline CDR1 LGHNT, CDR2 FRNRAP. Trimming pared 7 bases from V and 4 bases from J, leaving 26 bases between.

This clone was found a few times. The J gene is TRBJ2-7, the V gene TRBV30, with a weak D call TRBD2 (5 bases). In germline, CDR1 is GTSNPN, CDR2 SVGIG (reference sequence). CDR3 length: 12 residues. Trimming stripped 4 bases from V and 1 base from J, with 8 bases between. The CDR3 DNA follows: TGTGCCTGGACCCGGGGATCCTACGAGCAGTACTTC. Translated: CAWTRGSYEQYF.

This CDR3 reads CASSPRDNYEQYF. The CDR3 region has the DNA TGTGCCAGCAGTCCCCGGGACAACTACGAGCAGTACTTC. The chain is built from TRBV6-7 and TRBJ2-7, with D possibly TRBD1 on 6 matching bases. TRBV6-7 is placed among ORFs of uncertain function. Trimming cost V 5 bases and J 3 bases, with 11 bases left between them. CDR3 length equals 13 residues.

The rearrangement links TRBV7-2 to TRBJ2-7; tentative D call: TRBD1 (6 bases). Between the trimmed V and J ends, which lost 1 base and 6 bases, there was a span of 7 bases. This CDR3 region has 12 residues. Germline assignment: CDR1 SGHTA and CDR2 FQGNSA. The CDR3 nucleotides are TGTGCCAGCAGCTTAGACAGGGTCGAGCAGTACTTC. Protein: CASSLDRVEQYF.

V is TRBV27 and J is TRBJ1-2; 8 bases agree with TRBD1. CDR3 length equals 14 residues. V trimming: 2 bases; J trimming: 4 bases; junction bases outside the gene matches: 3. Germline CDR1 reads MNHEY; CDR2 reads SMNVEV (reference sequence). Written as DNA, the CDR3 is TGTGCCAGCAGTTTAGGACAGGGTATCTATGGCTACACCTTC. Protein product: CASSLGQGIYGYTF.

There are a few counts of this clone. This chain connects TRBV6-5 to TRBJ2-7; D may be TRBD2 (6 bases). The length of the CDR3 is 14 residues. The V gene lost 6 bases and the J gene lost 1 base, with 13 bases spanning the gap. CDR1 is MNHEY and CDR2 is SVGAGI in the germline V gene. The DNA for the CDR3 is TGTGCCAGCAGGCTTAGCGGAGCATCCTACGAGCAGTACTTC. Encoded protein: CASRLSGASYEQYF.

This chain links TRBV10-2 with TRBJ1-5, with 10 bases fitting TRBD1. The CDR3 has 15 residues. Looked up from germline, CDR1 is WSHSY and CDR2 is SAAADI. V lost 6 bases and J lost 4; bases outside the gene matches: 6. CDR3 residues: CASRTGQGPNQPQHF. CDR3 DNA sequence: TGCGCCAGCAGGACGGGACAGGGGCCAAATCAGCCCCAGCATTTT.